The 8 T cell receptor beta chains below all came from one sample that was sequenced in a study of blood T cell repertoires in COVID-19. The data were produced by immunoSEQ multiplex PCR, yet TCRdb's version contains in-frame clones alone and is incomplete. Among hundreds of thousands of clones listed, 75% to 90% were seen once. The sample consisted of PBMCs or T cells enriched from blood (not recorded which). The receptor source for this set is a woman aged 40 to 55 who had recovered from COVID-19.

The rearrangement joins TRBV28 to TRBJ1-5; D is uncertain. Trimming removed 1 base at V and 1 base at J, with 11 bases between. Germline V gene lookup returns CDR1 MDHEN and CDR2 SYDVKM. The CDR3 extends over 16 amino acids. This CDR3 is CASSLYGRTSNQPQHF. The CDR3 nucleotides read TGTGCCAGCAGTTTATACGGGAGGACGAGCAATCAGCCCCAGCATTTT. Together with reference TRBV28 and TRBJ1-5, the CDR3 gives the full variable domain: DVKVTQSSRYLVKRTGEKVFLECVQDMDHENMFWYRQDPGLGLRLIYFSYDVKMKEKGDIPEGYSVSREKKERFSLILESASTNQTSMYLCASSLYGRTSNQPQHFGDGTRLSIL.

This chain connects TRBV19 to TRBJ2-7; D is possibly TRBD1 (5 bases). Trimming removed 5 bases at V and 3 bases at J, with 14 bases between. This CDR3 is built from 14 residues. Germline CDR1 LNHDA, CDR2 SQIVND (reference sequence). This CDR3 is CASSSSGWGYEQYF. CDR3 nucleotides: TGTGCCAGTAGTTCGTCAGGGTGGGGCTACGAGCAGTACTTC.

CDR3: CASSQSGGATNEKLFF. CDR3 nucleotides: TGTGCCAGCAGCCAATCCGGCGGGGCAACTAATGAAAAACTGTTTTTT. The chain couples TRBV16 to TRBJ1-4; D remains ambiguous. Germline V gives CDR1 KGHSY, CDR2 FQNENV. This CDR3 contains 16 residues. V lost 0 bases and J lost 0, with 8 bases in between.

This clone has just a few counts. The V and J genes are TRBV7-2 and TRBJ2-7, with 10 positions matching TRBD2. The germline CDR1 and CDR2 sequences are SGHTA and FQGNSA. This CDR3 region has 13 residues. Trimming took 2 bases from V and 11 from J; bases not matched to a gene: 6. The CDR3 DNA is TGTGCCAGCAGCTTACAGCGGGAGGGAGGAAAGTACTTC. Its protein product is CASSLQREGGKYF. Full variable domain (missing parts from reference TRBV7-2 and TRBJ2-7): GAGVSQSPSNKVTEKGKDVELRCDPISGHTALYWYRQSLGQGLEFLIYFQGNSAPDKSGLPSDRFSAERTGGSVSTLTIQRTQQEDSAVYLCASSLQREGGKYFGPGTRLTVT.

The chain employs TRBV6-5 and TRBJ2-3; 11 bases line up with TRBD1. This CDR3 contains 15 residues. The germline V gene encodes CDR1 MNHEY and CDR2 SVGAGI. Losses at the gene ends were 7 bases for V and 4 bases for J; bases not matched to a gene: 7. CDR3 residues: CASIRTGGRADTQYF. DNA for the CDR3: TGTGCCAGCATTCGGACAGGGGGCCGGGCAGATACGCAGTATTTT.

This clone showed up just a few times. Other DNA sequences from this sample encode an identical CDR3 as well. The chain is built from TRBV5-1 and TRBJ2-1; perhaps TRBD2 as D (5 bases). V shed 0 bases and J shed 3 bases, with 7 bases lying between them. Germline assignment: CDR1 SGHRS and CDR2 YFSETQ. CDR3 size: 14 residues. CDR3 sequence (DNA): TGCGCCAGCAGCTTGGGCGGAGGCTACAATGAGCAGTTCTTC. This gives the protein CASSLGGGYNEQFF.

The chain is built from TRBV4-2 and TRBJ2-3, with 8 bases aligning to TRBD1. V was clipped by 4 bases and J by 6 bases; unmatched bases: 15. Germline values: CDR1 LGHNA, CDR2 YNFKEQ. The CDR3 is 17 amino acids. The CDR3 DNA reads TGTGCCAGCAGCCGGGAATTAGGACAGGGCGGATCGGATACGCAGTATTTT. This sequence encodes CASSRELGQGGSDTQYF.

The rearrangement links TRBV7-9 to TRBJ2-1; D might be TRBD2 (7 bases). The CDR3 contains 14 residues. Germline CDR1 is SEHNR and CDR2 is FQNEAQ (reference sequence). Trimming took 8 bases from V and 0 from J, leaving 11 bases between them. In nucleotides, the CDR3 is TGTGCCAGCCTTAGGGGGGGCTCCTACAATGAGCAGTTCTTC. Encoded protein: CASLRGGSYNEQFF.